This T cell receptor (beta chain) comes out of a study of blood T cell repertoires in COVID-19. Study overall: In each case, the material was cDNA or gDNA derived from T cells, B-cell-depleted T cells, or PBMCs.

Sequencing used immunoSEQ multiplex PCR; TCRdb keeps in-frame clones, though not all of them. Found here are 200,000 to 250,000 clones, under 90% of them singletons; the top ten hold about 1.8%. Which cohort a participant joined came from the clinical history participants gave. Recovered status in Cohort 3 required two negative PCRs, clearance, or symptom resolution. Trimming pared 0 bases from V and 5 bases from J, leaving 11 bases between. Looked up from germline, CDR1 is SGHRS and CDR2 is YFSETQ. The CDR3 length is 14 residues. The V call is TRBV5-1, the J call TRBJ1-2, with D possibly matching TRBD1 (5 bases). The receptor comes from a man in his 60s who had recovered from COVID-19. The sample taken for sequencing was PBMCs or T cells enriched from blood (not recorded which). The CDR3 DNA follows: TGCGCCAGCAGCTTGGGACAGCCGACATATGGCTACACCTTC. It specifies CASSLGQPTYGYTF.